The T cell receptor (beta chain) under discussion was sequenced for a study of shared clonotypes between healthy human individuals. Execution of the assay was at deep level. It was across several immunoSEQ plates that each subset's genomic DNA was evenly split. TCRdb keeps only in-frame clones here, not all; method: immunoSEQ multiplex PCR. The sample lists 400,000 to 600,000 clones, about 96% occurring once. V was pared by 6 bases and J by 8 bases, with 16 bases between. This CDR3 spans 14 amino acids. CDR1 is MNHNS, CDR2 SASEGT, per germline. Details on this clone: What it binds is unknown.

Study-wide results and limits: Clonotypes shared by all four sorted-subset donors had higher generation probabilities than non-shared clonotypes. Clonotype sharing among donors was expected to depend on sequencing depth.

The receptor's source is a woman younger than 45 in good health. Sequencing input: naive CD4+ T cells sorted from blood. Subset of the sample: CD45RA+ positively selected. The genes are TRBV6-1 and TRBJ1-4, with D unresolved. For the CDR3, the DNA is TGTGCCAGCAGCAAGAACGGGGTAGGAGAAAAACTGTTTTTT. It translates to CASSKNGVGEKLFF.